This T cell receptor (beta chain) was captured in a study of metastatic and nonmetastatic thyroid tumors. Findings and caveats of the study: Across blood and tumor, TCR beta diversity in malignant thyroid tumors was reportedly significantly higher than in benign nodules.

Prior to thyroid surgery, none of the patients had received any treatment. MiXCR was used by TCRdb to re-call the PCR reads. The sample shows roughly 93,000 clones, roughly 13% of them seen only once. This clone was observed at least ten times. Its specificity is unknown. Germline V gene data show CDR1 as LNHDA and CDR2 as SQIVND (reference sequence). V lost 8 bases and J 2 bases, leaving 17 bases between the germline ends. The CDR3 runs to 15 residues. This TCR was sampled from a female donor with papillary thyroid cancer or a benign thyroid nodule (not recorded which). Some clones in this sample may be carry-over from other donors' samples. The sequenced material came from blood. This chain uses TRBV19 with TRBJ2-3; no reliable D call. DNA for the CDR3: TGTGCCAGTCGTCAACCTACTGATTACACAGATACGCAGTATTTT. It specifies CASRQPTDYTDTQYF.